This T cell receptor (beta chain) was captured in a study of beta chain features in type 1 diabetes. In the study overall: Across the samples, approximately 110,000,000 sorted cells were examined in total. General study points: Shorter TCRB CDR3s, moderately but significantly so, marked every one of the four CD4+ subsets in Type 1 diabetes patients. Within patients, naive, central memory and Treg TCRB repertoires seemed more similar than within healthy donors.

Sequencing targeted expressed TCRB transcripts, as all isolated RNA had been reverse transcribed. Libraries were prepared by immunoSEQ multiplex PCR; TCRdb keeps only in-frame clonotypes and omits some of them. The sample contains fewer than 350,000 clones, over 14% of which appear only once. Only a few counts were recorded for this clone. Its antigen remains unidentified. Every donor had blood drawn once into heparin, about 116 mL on average. A CD45RO/CCR7/CD25/CD127/CD95/CD27 panel sorted naive, central memory, regulatory and stem cell-like memory CD4+ cells. Germline V lookup: CDR1 SGHTA, CDR2 FQGNSA. The CDR3 is 15 residues long. Trimming took 7 bases from V and 4 from J, leaving 19 bases between them.

Sequenced sample: naive CD4+ T cells from blood. The chain carries TRBV7-2 and TRBJ2-5; a weak D match, TRBD2 (5 bases). This TCR derives from a man between 18 and 29 years old with type 1 diabetes. The CDR3 loop reads CASTKHLLAPETQYF. CDR3 DNA sequence: TGTGCCAGCACTAAGCACCTGTTAGCGCCAGAGACCCAGTACTTC.